Given below is one TCR beta chain in context. One end of the junction fails to match germline, which may point to a read error. The CDR3 spans 14 residues. CDR1 is SGHVS, CDR2 FQNEAQ, per germline. This sample was included in a study of blood T cells in healthy people across ages. The authors ran a second PCR of roughly 7 to 11 cycles using a sample-barcoded 5' primer and a J-beta primer mix. A single record per CDR3 protein comes from TCRdb applying MiXCR to the 5' RACE reads. Among nearly 800,000 distinct CDR3 sequences listed, around 50% were seen once. The sample comprised blood. This TCR derives from a man in his forties or fifties in good health. The chain couples TRBV7-8 to TRBJ2-1; 7 bases are shared with TRBD1. CDR3 coding DNA: TGTGCCAACAGCTTAGTGGCAGGGGGCAATGAGCAGTTCTTC. It yields the protein CANSLVAGGNEQFF.